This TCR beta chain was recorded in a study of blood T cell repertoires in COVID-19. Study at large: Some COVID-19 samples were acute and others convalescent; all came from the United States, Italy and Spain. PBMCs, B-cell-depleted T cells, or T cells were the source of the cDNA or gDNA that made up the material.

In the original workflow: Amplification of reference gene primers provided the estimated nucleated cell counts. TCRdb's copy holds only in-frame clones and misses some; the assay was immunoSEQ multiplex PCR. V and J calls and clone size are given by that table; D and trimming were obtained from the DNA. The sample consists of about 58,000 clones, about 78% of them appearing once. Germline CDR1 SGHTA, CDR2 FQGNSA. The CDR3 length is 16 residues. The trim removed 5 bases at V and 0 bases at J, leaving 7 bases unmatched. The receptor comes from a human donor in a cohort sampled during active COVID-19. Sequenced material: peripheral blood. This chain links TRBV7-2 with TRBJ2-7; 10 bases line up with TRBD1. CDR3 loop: CASSAGRDRGSYEQYF. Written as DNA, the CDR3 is TGTGCCAGCAGCGCCGGCCGGGACAGGGGCTCCTACGAGCAGTACTTC.